These 16 T cell receptor beta chains were all obtained from the same sample, sequenced in a study of cytomegalovirus exposure and HLA in healthy donors. Data came from immunoSEQ multiplex PCR; TCRdb stores just in-frame clones and leaves some out. The sample shows about 110,000 clones, approximately 85% of them seen only once. The sequencing sample was made of PBMCs. These receptors originate from a woman aged 18-29 years in good health and CMV-seronegative.

This chain uses TRBV29-1 with TRBJ2-2; D possibly corresponds to TRBD1 (5 bases). CDR3 size: 14 residues. V was shortened by 4 bases and J by 0 bases, with 9 bases between the two germline ends. The germline V gene has CDR1 SQVTM and CDR2 ANQGSEA. The CDR3, as DNA: TGCAGCGTTGCAGGGAACGCGAACACCGGGGAGCTGTTTTTT. Translated, it gives CSVAGNANTGELFF.

This chain uses TRBV10-3 with TRBJ1-4; no firm D call. Deletions cut 3 bases from V and 0 bases from J, with 8 bases between. From germline, CDR1 is ENHRY and CDR2 SYGVKD. This CDR3 spans 15 amino acids. The CDR3 sequence: CAISDPGTTNEKLFF. CDR3 sequence (DNA): TGTGCCATCAGTGACCCGGGTACAACTAATGAAAAACTGTTTTTT.

This clone came up once. The gene calls are TRBV9 and TRBJ2-7; 7 bases line up with TRBD2. V lost 0 bases and J lost 2; bases outside the gene matches: 11. CDR1 is SGDLS, CDR2 YYNGEE, per germline. The CDR3 is made up of 17 amino acids. DNA for the CDR3: TGTGCCAGCAGCGTAGGCTGGGGAGGGACGACGACCTACGAGCAGTACTTC. Protein product: CASSVGWGGTTTYEQYF.

CDR3 region: CASSPPSGGLDTQYF. In DNA form, the CDR3 reads TGTGCCAGCTCACCACCTAGCGGGGGATTAGATACGCAGTATTTT. The chain couples TRBV18 to TRBJ2-3; 9 nucleotides align to TRBD2. Germline V CDR1 and CDR2: KGHSH, LQKENI. The CDR3 has 15 amino acids. The J segment lost 5 bases and the V segment lost 0 bases, leaving 3 bases of the junction unmatched.

This clone was seen more than once but under ten times. J is TRBJ1-2 and V is TRBV6-1, with D unresolved. The V gene lost 5 bases and the J gene lost 7 bases, with 17 bases spanning the gap. The CDR3 length is 14 residues. Germline CDR1 MNHNS, CDR2 SASEGT. The CDR3 sequence: CASSPEGRGFGYTF. The CDR3 DNA reads as TGTGCCAGCAGTCCGGAAGGGAGAGGGTTTGGCTACACCTTC.

Here the CDR3 DNA reads TGTGCCAGTAGCATGAGGAGGGCCGATGGCTACACCTTC. Amino acid sequence: CASSMRRADGYTF. The rearrangement links TRBV19 to TRBJ1-2; D not certain. Germline V gene data show CDR1 as LNHDA and CDR2 as SQIVND (reference sequence). This CDR3 is built from 13 residues. Deletions cut 6 bases from V and 6 bases from J, with 14 bases between.

The chain uses TRBV27 and TRBJ2-7, with TRBD1 identical over 9 bases. V trimming: 8 bases; J trimming: 6 bases; junction bases outside the gene matches: 11. The CDR3 spans 14 residues. Looked up from germline, CDR1 is MNHEY and CDR2 is SMNVEV (reference sequence). CDR3 loop: CASRPGTGFSEQYF. The CDR3 nucleotides are TGTGCCAGCCGACCGGGGACAGGGTTTTCCGAGCAGTACTTC.

This sequence joins TRBV6-6 and TRBJ1-3; 7 bases are shared with TRBD1. The V segment lost 2 bases and the J segment 6 bases; nucleotides outside the gene matches: 10. Looked up from germline, CDR1 is MNHNY and CDR2 is SVGAGI (reference sequence). This CDR3 spans 16 amino acids. The DNA of the CDR3 is TGTGCCAGCAGTTACCTAGGGGGCGGAAGGGAAAACACCATATATTTT. It codes for CASSYLGGGRENTIYF.

This chain joins TRBV4-1 and TRBJ1-5, with D perhaps TRBD1 (5 bases). Trimming took off 1 base at V and 1 base at J, with 14 bases between the two ends. The germline gives CDR1 MGHRA, CDR2 YSYEKL. The CDR3 runs 17 residues. The DNA for the CDR3 is TGCGCCAGCAGCCAAGCCACCGGGGCGGGGAGCAATCAGCCCCAGCATTTT. This translates into CASSQATGAGSNQPQHF.

This clone occurred once. This sequence joins TRBV7-9 and TRBJ2-2, with D possibly being TRBD2 (7 bases). The length of the CDR3 is 17 residues. V lost 1 base and J 3 bases, leaving 15 bases between the germline ends. Germline V gene data show CDR1 as SEHNR and CDR2 as FQNEAQ (reference sequence). The CDR3 is CASSLEAGAMYTGELFF. CDR3 in DNA: TGTGCCAGCAGCTTAGAGGCGGGGGCGATGTACACCGGGGAGCTGTTTTTT.

Points on this clone: The same CDR3 also results from other DNA sequences found in this sample. This rearrangement joins TRBV29-1 to TRBJ1-1; no definite D call. With 5 bases removed from V and 0 bases from J, the gap between germline ends came to 4 bases. The V gene's germline CDR1 is SQVTM and CDR2 ANQGSEA. This CDR3 is built from 11 residues. CDR3 sequence reads: CSVPVNTEAFF. The CDR3 DNA is TGCAGCGTTCCGGTGAACACTGAAGCTTTCTTT.

The rearrangement joins TRBV6-1 to TRBJ2-3, with 10 bases identical to TRBD1. Germline loops: CDR1 MNHNS, CDR2 SASEGT. This CDR3 comprises 16 residues. V shed 3 bases, J shed 4 bases, and the junction held 7 bases outside the gene matches. CDR3 nucleotides: TGTGCCAGCAGTGAGTGGGGACAGGGGAAAGCAGATACGCAGTATTTT. Translation gives CASSEWGQGKADTQYF.

The CDR3 DNA is TGTGCCTGGAGTGGGGGCAGTCTCTGGTCACCCCTCCACTTT. Translating gives CAWSGGSLWSPLHF. The chain uses TRBV30 and TRBJ1-6, with D perhaps TRBD1 (5 bases). Germline V lookup: CDR1 GTSNPN, CDR2 SVGIG (reference sequence). V dropped 1 base and J dropped 10 bases, with 14 bases sitting between them. The CDR3 sequence is 14 residues long.

J is TRBJ1-4 and V is TRBV7-9; 9 nucleotides line up with TRBD1. Germline V CDR1 and CDR2: SEHNR, FQNEAQ (reference sequence). This CDR3 has 15 residues. Trimming removed 6 bases from V and 6 bases from J; junction bases left unmatched: 8. CDR3 residues: CASSTGGPVDEKLFF. DNA of the CDR3: TGTGCCAGCAGTACAGGGGGCCCTGTAGATGAAAAACTGTTTTTT.

The rearrangement links TRBV5-1 to TRBJ2-3, with 11 positions matching TRBD2. In germline, CDR1 is SGHRS, CDR2 YFSETQ. The ends lost 0 bases at V and 0 bases at J; junction bases unmatched: 6. The CDR3 length is 18 residues. The CDR3 sequence is CASSLGGLAVSSTDTQYF. The CDR3 nucleotides read TGCGCCAGCAGCTTGGGGGGACTAGCGGTATCTAGCACAGATACGCAGTATTTT.

The V call is TRBV19, the J call TRBJ1-6; D uncertain. The CDR3 is 14 residues long. V was pared by 6 bases and J by 9 bases, with 15 bases between. CDR1 and CDR2 from the germline V gene are LNHDA and SQIVND (reference sequence). The CDR3 coding sequence is TGTGCCAGTAGCGTGGAAAAGTCGGGTTCACCCCTCCACTTT. Translating it yields CASSVEKSGSPLHF.